This T cell receptor (beta chain) was retrieved from a study of cytomegalovirus exposure and HLA in healthy donors. At the level of the study: Earlier work reported approximately 100 million unique TCR beta sequences from some 180 million T cells.

Per germline, CDR1 SGHTA and CDR2 FQGNSA. This CDR3 region has 16 residues. V trimming: 8 bases; J trimming: 7 bases; junction bases outside the gene matches: 12. The primer mix had 60 Vbeta and 13 Jbeta primers. Generated by immunoSEQ multiplex PCR, the TCRdb table keeps only in-frame clones and is missing some. The table lists 180,000 or so clones, 70% to 80% of them singletons, with approximately 2% in the top ten. Notes on the study in general: Later on, analysis showed that most CMV-associated TCR beta chains appeared to be HLA-restricted. Among the most significant clusters, several appeared linked to common viral pathogens in a later analysis.

About this clone: Its target is not known.

This receptor was obtained from a woman in her thirties in good health and CMV-seropositive. The rearrangement uses TRBV7-2 and TRBJ2-1; 12 bases line up with TRBD2. Source material: PBMCs. DNA of the CDR3: TGTGCCAGCGTGTGGGCTAGCGGGAGGGTGGGGAATGAGCAGTTCTTC. Its protein product is CASVWASGRVGNEQFF.